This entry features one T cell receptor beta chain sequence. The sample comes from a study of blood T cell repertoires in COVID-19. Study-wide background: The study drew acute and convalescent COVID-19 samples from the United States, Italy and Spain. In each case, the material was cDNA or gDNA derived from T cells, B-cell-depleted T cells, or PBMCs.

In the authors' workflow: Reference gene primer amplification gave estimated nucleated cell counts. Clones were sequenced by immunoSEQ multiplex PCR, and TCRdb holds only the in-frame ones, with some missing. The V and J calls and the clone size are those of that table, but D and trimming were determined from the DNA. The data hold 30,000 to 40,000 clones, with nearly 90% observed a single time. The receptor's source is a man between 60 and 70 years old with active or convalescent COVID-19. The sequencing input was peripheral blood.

The CDR3 DNA reads TGTGCCAGCAGTGATAGGACTAGCGGGGCCTCCTACGAGCAGTACTTC. This sequence encodes CASSDRTSGASYEQYF. This sequence joins TRBV25-1 and TRBJ2-7; 12 bases match TRBD2. The CDR3 length is 16 residues. Trimming removed 3 bases from V and 0 bases from J; junction bases left unmatched: 3. Germline V CDR1 and CDR2: MGHDK, SYGVNS.